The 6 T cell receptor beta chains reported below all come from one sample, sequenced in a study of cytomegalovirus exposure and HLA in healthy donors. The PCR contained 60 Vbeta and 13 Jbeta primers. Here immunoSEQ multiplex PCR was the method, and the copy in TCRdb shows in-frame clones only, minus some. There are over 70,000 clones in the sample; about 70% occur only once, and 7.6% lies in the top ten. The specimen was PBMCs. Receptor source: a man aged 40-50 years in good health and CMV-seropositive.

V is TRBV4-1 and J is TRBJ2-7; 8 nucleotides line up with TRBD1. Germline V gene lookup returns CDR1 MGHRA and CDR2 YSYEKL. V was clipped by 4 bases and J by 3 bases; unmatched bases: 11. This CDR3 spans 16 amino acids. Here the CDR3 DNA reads TGCGCCAGCAGCCCCAGGGCGCGACAGGGGTTCTACGAGCAGTACTTC. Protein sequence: CASSPRARQGFYEQYF.

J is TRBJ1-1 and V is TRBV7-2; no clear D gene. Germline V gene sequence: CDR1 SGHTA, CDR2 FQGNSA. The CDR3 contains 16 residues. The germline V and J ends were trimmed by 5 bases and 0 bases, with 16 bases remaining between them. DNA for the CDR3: TGTGCCAGCAGCCCACCCGGCCGGGGAATGAACACTGAAGCTTTCTTT. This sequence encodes CASSPPGRGMNTEAFF. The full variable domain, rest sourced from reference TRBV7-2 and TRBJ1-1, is GAGVSQSPSNKVTEKGKDVELRCDPISGHTALYWYRQSLGQGLEFLIYFQGNSAPDKSGLPSDRFSAERTGGSVSTLTIQRTQQEDSAVYLCASSPPGRGMNTEAFFGQGTRLTVV.

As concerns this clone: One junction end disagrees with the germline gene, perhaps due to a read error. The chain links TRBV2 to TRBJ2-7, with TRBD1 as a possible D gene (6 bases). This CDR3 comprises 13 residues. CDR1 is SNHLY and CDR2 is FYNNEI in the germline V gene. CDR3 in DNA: TGTGCCAGCAGGGACATCCGGGACACCCCCCTCGGCTTC. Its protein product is CASRDIRDTPLGF.

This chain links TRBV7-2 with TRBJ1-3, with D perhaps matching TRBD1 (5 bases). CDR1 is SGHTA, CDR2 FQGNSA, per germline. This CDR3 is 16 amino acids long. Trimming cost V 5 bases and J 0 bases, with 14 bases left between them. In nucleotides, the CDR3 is TGTGCCAGCAGCGGAACGGACATGAGCTCTGGAAACACCATATATTTT. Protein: CASSGTDMSSGNTIYF.

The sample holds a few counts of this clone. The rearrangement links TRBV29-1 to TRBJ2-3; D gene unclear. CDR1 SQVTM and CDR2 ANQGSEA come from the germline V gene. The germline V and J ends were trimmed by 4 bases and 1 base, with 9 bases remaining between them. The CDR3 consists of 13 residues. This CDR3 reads CSVVVDGTDTQYF. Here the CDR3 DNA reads TGCAGCGTTGTGGTAGATGGCACAGATACGCAGTATTTT.

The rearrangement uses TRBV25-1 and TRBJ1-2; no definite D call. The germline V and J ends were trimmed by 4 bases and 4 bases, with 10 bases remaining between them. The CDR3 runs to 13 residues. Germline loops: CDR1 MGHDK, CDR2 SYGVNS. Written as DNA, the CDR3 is TGTGCCAGCAGTGGCGCAGGACTCTATGGCTACACCTTC. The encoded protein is CASSGAGLYGYTF.